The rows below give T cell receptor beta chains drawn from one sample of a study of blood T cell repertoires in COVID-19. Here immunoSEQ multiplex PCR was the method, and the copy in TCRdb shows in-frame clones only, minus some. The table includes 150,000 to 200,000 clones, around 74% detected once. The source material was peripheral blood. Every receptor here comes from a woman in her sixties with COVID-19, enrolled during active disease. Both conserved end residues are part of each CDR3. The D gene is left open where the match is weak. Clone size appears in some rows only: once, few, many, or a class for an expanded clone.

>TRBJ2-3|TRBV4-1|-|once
CASSQANTDTQYF
TGCGCCAGCAGCCAAGCCAACACAGATACGCAGTATTTT
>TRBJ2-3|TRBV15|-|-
CATSSGGGDTQYF
TGTGCCACCAGCTCAGGTGGAGGTGATACGCAGTATTTT
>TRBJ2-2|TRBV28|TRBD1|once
CASSPDRDTGELFF
TGTGCCAGCAGCCCCGACAGGGACACCGGGGAGCTGTTTTTT
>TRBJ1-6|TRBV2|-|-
CASSASGGRSGSPLHF
TGTGCCAGCAGTGCCTCGGGGGGCCGATCTGGTTCACCCCTCCACTTT
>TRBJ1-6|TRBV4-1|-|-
CASSQSGTPNSPLHF
TGCGCCAGCAGCCAGTCCGGGACACCTAATTCACCCCTCCACTTT
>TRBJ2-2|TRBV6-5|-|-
CASTEGANTGELFF
TGTGCCAGCACCGAGGGGGCGAACACCGGGGAGCTGTTTTTT
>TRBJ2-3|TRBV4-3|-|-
CASSHGQGPDTQYF
TGCGCCAGCAGCCACGGGCAGGGGCCAGATACGCAGTATTTT
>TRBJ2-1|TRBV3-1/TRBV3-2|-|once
CASSQFPQYNEQFF
TGTGCCAGCAGCCAGTTTCCACAATACAATGAGCAGTTCTTC
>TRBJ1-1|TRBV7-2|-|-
CASSLRGARVEAFF
TGTGCCAGCAGCTTACGGGGGGCCAGGGTTGAAGCTTTCTTT
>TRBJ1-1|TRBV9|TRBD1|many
CASSIGTGGVEAFF
TGTGCCAGCAGCATCGGGACAGGGGGCGTTGAAGCTTTCTTT
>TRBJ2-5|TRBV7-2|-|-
CASSLVGLGQETQYF
TGTGCCAGCAGCTTAGTAGGACTCGGGCAAGAGACCCAGTACTTC
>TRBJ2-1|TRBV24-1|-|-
CATSDFKGVGVFSSYNEQFF
TGTGCCACCAGTGATTTTAAGGGAGTTGGCGTGTTCAGCTCCTACAATGAGCAGTTCTTC
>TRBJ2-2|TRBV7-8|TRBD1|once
CASSFVDRGRAFTLTGELFF
TGTGCCAGCAGCTTCGTGGACAGGGGGAGGGCCTTCACTCTCACCGGGGAGCTGTTTTTT
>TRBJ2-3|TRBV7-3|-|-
CASSFGMTSTDTQYF
TGTGCCAGCAGCTTCGGTATGACTAGCACAGATACGCAGTATTTT
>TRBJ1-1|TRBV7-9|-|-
CASSLGHVNTEAFF
TGTGCCAGCAGCCTAGGACACGTGAACACTGAAGCTTTCTTT
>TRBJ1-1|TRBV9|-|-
CASSVDTGRMNTEAFF
TGTGCCAGCAGCGTAGATACAGGCCGAATGAACACTGAAGCTTTCTTT
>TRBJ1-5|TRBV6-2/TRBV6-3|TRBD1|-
CASSYARDRGNQPQHF
TGTGCCAGCAGTTATGCCCGCGACAGGGGGAATCAGCCCCAGCATTTT
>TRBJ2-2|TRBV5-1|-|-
CASSLGGPGTGELFF
TGCGCCAGCAGCTTGGGCGGGCCAGGCACCGGGGAGCTGTTTTTT
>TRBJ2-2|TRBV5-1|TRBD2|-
CASSLVPGGGANTGELFF
TGCGCCAGCAGCTTGGTACCTGGCGGGGGGGCGAACACCGGGGAGCTGTTTTTT
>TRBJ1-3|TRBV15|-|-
CATSRDREPSGNTIYF
TGTGCCACCAGCAGAGACCGAGAGCCCTCTGGAAACACCATATATTTT
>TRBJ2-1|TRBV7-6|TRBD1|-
CASSLAHPTGGYYNEQFF
TGTGCCAGCAGCTTAGCGCATCCGACAGGGGGCTACTACAATGAGCAGTTCTTC
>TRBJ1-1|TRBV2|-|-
CASGPRGTEAFF
TGTGCCAGCGGACCAAGGGGCACTGAAGCTTTCTTT
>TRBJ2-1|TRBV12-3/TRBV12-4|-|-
CASSRRVGNEQFF
TGTGCCAGCAGTCGGAGGGTAGGCAATGAGCAGTTCTTC
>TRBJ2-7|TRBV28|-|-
CASGGLFSYEQYF
TGTGCCAGCGGGGGCCTGTTTTCCTACGAGCAGTACTTC
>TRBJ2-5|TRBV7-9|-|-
CASSLVAGAETQYF
TGTGCCAGCAGCTTAGTTGCGGGGGCAGAGACCCAGTACTTC
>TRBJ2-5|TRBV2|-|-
CASRDSTNQETQYF
TGTGCCAGCCGGGACTCCACGAATCAAGAGACCCAGTACTTC
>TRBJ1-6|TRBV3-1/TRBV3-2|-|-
CASSQGTSNSPLHF
TGTGCCAGCAGCCAAGGGACAAGCAATTCACCCCTCCACTTT
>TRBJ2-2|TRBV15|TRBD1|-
CATSREGQGRNTGELFF
TGTGCCACCAGCAGAGAGGGACAGGGGCGGAACACCGGGGAGCTGTTTTTT
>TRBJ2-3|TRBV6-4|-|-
CASRRGDTQYF
TGTGCCAGCAGACGGGGAGATACGCAGTATTTT
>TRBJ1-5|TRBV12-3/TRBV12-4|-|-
CASSFPGGQPQHF
TGTGCCAGCAGTTTCCCCGGCGGACAGCCCCAGCATTTT
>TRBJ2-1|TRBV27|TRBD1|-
CASSFDQGQGYYNEQFF
TGTGCCAGCAGTTTCGACCAAGGACAGGGTTATTACAATGAGCAGTTCTTC
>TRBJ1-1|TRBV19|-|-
CASSILEGSEAFF
TGTGCCAGTAGTATTCTGGAGGGGTCTGAAGCTTTCTTT
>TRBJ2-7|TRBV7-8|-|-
CASTRTGFTTYEQYF
TGTGCCAGCACCCGAACAGGGTTTACTACCTACGAGCAGTACTTC
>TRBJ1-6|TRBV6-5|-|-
CASRNLGGNSPLHF
TGTGCCAGCAGGAACCTTGGGGGGAATTCACCCCTCCACTTT
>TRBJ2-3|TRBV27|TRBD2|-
CASSRLGLAGVGTDTQYF
TGTGCCAGCAGTCGATTAGGACTAGCGGGAGTGGGTACAGATACGCAGTATTTT